This T cell receptor (beta chain) was observed in a study of identical twins. Study-level results: Insertions were fewer in abundant cord blood beta clonotypes, whereas memory repertoires showed none of this pattern.

Everyone who gave samples was a healthy Caucasian. MiXCR, applied by TCRdb to the 5' RACE reads, yields one record per CDR3 protein. The sample consists of around 230,000 distinct CDR3 sequences, approximately 5.9% of them appearing once. The CDR3 length is 11 residues. The germline V gene encodes CDR1 DFQATT and CDR2 SNEGSKA (reference sequence). About this clonotype: Its antigen is as yet unknown.

The same specimen was also included in a second study, on T cells expressing NK-cell markers. From that study: These clonotypes additionally ranked first within the CD3+CD56-NKG2C+ fraction of a few donors.

Sequencing input: CD8+ T cells sorted from blood. The rearrangement uses TRBV20-1 and TRBJ1-2; D call uncertain. The sequence was collected from a woman aged 18-29 years in good health. CDR3 bases: TGCACGTGGGCAGCGAGATATGGCTACACCTTC. Protein product: CTWAARYGYTF.